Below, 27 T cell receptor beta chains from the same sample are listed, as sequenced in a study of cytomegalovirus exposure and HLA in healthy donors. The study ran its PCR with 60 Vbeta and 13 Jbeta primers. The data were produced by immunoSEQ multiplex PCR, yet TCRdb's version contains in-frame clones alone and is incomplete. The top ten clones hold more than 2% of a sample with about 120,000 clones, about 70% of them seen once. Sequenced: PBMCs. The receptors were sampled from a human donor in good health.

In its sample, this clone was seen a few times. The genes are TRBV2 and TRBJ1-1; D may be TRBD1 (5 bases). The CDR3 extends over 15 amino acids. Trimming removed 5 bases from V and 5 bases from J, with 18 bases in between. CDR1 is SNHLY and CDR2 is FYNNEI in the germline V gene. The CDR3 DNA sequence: TGTGCCAGCAGTCCGGGGGATATGTGGAGGACTGAAGCTTTCTTT. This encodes CASSPGDMWRTEAFF. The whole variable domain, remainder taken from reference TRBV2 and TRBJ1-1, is EPEVTQTPSHQVTQMGQEVILRCVPISNHLYFYWYRQILGQKVEFLVSFYNNEISEKSEIFDDQFSVERPDGSNFTLKIRSTKLEDSAMYFCASSPGDMWRTEAFFGQGTRLTVV.

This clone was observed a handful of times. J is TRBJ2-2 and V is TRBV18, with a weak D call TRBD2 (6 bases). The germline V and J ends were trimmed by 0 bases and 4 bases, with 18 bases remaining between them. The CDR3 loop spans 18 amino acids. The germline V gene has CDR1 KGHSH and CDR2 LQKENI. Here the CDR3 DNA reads TGTGCCAGCTCACCACCGAGGAGGGGCAGGGCCGGCACCGGGGAGCTGTTTTTT. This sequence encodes CASSPPRRGRAGTGELFF.

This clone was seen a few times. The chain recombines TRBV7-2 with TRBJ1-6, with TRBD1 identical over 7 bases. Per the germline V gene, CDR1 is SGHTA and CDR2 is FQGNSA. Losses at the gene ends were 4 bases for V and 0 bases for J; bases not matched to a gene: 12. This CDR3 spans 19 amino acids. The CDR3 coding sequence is TGTGCCAGCAGCTACAACAGGGGTTTTCGCCGCTCCTATAATTCACCCCTCCACTTT. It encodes CASSYNRGFRRSYNSPLHF.

The CDR3 region is CASVVNTEAFF. As DNA, the CDR3 is TGTGCCAGCGTAGTGAACACTGAAGCTTTCTTT. V usage is TRBV28 and J usage is TRBJ1-1, with D unresolved. V lost 8 bases to trimming and J lost 0 bases, with 4 bases between them. The CDR3 covers 11 residues. Per the germline V gene, CDR1 is MDHEN and CDR2 is SYDVKM.

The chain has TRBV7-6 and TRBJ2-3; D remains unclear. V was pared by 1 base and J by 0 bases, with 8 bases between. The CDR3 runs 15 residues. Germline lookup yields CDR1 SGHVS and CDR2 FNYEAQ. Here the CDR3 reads CASSLDPTSTDTQYF. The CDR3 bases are TGTGCCAGCAGCTTAGACCCGACTAGCACAGATACGCAGTATTTT.

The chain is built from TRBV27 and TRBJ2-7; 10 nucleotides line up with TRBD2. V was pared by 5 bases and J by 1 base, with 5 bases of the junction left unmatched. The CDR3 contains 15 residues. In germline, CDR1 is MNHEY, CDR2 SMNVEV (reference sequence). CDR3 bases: TGTGCCAGCAGTCAGTTACTAGCGGGGTCCTACGAGCAGTACTTC. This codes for CASSQLLAGSYEQYF.

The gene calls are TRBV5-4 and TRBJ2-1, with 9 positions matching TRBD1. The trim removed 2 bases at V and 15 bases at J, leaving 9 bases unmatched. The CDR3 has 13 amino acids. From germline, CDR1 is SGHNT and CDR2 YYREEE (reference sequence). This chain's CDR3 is CASSLGGTGKAFF. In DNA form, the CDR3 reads TGTGCCAGCAGCTTAGGAGGGACAGGGAAGGCGTTCTTC.

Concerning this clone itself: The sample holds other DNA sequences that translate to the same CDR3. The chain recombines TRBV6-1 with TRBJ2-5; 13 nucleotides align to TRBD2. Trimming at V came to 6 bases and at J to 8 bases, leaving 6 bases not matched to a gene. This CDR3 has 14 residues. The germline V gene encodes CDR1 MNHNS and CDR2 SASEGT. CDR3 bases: TGTGCCAGCAGCGGTGGACTAGCGGGAGAAACCCAGTACTTC. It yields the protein CASSGGLAGETQYF.

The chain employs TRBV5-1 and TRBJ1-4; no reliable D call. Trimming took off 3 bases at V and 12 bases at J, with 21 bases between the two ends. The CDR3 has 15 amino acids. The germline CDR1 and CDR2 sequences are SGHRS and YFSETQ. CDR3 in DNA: TGCGCCAGCAGCTCTGGCGGGCCCAGCGGCCGGGAACTGTTTTTT. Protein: CASSSGGPSGRELFF.

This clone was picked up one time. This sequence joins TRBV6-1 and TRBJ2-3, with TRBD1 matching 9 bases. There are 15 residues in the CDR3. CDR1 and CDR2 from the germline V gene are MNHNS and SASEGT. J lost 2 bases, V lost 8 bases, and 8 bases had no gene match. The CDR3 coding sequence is TGTGCCAGCGATGGACAGGGGACAACCACAGATACGCAGTATTTT. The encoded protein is CASDGQGTTTDTQYF.

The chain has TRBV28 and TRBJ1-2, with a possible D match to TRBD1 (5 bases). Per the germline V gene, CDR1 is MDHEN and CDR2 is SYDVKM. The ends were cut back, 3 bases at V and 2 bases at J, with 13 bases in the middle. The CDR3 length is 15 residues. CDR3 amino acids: CASSFPTVRNYGYTF. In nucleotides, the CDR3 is TGTGCCAGCAGTTTCCCGACAGTGCGCAACTATGGCTACACCTTC.

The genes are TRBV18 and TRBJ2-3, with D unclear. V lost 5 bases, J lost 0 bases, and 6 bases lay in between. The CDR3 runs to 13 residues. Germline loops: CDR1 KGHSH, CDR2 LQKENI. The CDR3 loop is CASSVSSTDTQYF. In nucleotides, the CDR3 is TGTGCCAGCTCAGTTTCTAGCACAGATACGCAGTATTTT.

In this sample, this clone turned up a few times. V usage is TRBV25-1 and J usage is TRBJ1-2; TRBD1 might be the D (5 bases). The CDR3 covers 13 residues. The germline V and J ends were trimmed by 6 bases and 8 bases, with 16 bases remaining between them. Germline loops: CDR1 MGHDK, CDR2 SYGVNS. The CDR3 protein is CASSPGPQGGYTF. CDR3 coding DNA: TGTGCCAGCAGCCCCGGGCCCCAGGGCGGCTACACCTTC.

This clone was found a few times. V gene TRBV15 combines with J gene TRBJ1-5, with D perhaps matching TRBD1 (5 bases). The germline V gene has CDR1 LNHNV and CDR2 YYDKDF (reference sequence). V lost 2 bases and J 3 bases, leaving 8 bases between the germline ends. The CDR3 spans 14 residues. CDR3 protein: CATSRSGFNQPQHF. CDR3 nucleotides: TGTGCCACCAGCAGATCAGGGTTCAATCAGCCCCAGCATTTT.

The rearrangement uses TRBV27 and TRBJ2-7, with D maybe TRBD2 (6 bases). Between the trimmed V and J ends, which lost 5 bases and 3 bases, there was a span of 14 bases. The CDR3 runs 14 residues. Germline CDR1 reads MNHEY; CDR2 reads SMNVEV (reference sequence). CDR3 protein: CASSPGTFNYEQYF. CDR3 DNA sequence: TGTGCCAGCAGTCCCGGGACTTTTAACTACGAGCAGTACTTC.

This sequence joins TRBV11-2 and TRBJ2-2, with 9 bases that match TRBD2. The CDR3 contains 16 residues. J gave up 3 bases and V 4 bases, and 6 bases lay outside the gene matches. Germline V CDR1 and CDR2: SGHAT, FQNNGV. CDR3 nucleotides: TGTGCCAGCAGCTCGCGACTAGCGGCTTACACCGGGGAGCTGTTTTTT. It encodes CASSSRLAAYTGELFF. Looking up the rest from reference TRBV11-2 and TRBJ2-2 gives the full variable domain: EAGVAQSPRYKIIEKRQSVAFWCNPISGHATLYWYQQILGQGPKLLIQFQNNGVVDDSQLPKDRFSAERLKGVDSTLKIQPAKLEDSAVYLCASSSRLAAYTGELFFGEGSRLTVL.

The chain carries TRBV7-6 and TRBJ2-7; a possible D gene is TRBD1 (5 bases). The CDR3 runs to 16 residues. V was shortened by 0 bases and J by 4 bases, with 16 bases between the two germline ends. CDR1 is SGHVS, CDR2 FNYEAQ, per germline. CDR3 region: CASSLATDKTSYEQYF. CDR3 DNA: TGTGCCAGCAGCTTAGCTACGGACAAGACAAGTTACGAGCAGTACTTC.

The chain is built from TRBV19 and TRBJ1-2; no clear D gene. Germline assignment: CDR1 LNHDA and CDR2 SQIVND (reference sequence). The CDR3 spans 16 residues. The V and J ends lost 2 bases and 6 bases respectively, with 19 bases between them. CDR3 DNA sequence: TGTGCCAGTAGTATAAGTGAACACCCTGGCGGTGATGGCTACACCTTC. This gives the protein CASSISEHPGGDGYTF.

In DNA, the CDR3 is TGTGCCAGTAATACTCAGGGGCGCAATCAGCCCCAGCATTTT. Translated: CASNTQGRNQPQHF. V is TRBV19 and J is TRBJ1-5, with D possibly being TRBD1 (6 bases). V lost 7 bases and J lost 2, with 12 bases in between. The germline V gene has CDR1 LNHDA and CDR2 SQIVND (reference sequence). The CDR3 extends over 14 amino acids.

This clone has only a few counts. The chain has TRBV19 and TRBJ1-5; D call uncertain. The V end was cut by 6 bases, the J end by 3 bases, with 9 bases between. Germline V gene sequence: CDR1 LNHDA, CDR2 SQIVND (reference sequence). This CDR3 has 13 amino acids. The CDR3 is CASSDIDNQPQHF. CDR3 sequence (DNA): TGTGCCAGTAGCGACATCGACAATCAGCCCCAGCATTTT.

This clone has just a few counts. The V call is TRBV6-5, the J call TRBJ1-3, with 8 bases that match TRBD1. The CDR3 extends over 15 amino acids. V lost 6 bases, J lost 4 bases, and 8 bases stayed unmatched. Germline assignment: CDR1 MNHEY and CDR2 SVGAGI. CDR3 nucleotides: TGTGCCAGCAGAGAGGACAGGGCCGGCGGAAACACCATATATTTT. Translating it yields CASREDRAGGNTIYF.

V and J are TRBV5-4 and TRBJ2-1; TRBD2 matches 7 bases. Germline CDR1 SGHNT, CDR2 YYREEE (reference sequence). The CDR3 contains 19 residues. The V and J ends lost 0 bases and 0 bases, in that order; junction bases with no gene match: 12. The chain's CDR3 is CASSLGRDYPSSSYNEQFF. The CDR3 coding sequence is TGTGCCAGCAGCTTGGGACGGGACTACCCCTCGAGCTCCTACAATGAGCAGTTCTTC.

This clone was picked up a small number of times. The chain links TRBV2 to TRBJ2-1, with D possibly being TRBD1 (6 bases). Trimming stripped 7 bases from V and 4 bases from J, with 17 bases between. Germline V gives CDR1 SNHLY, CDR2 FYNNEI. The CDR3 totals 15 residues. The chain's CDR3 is CASTRTQGNYNEQFF. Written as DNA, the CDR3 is TGTGCCAGCACTAGAACGCAGGGGAATTACAATGAGCAGTTCTTC. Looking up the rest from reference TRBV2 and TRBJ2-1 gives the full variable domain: EPEVTQTPSHQVTQMGQEVILRCVPISNHLYFYWYRQILGQKVEFLVSFYNNEISEKSEIFDDQFSVERPDGSNFTLKIRSTKLEDSAMYFCASTRTQGNYNEQFFGPGTRLTVL.

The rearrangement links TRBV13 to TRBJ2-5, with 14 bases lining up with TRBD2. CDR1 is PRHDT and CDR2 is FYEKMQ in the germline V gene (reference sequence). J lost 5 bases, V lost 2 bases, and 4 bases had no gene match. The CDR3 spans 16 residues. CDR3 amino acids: CASSLSWTSGRETQYF. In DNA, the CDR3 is TGTGCCAGCAGCTTATCATGGACTAGCGGGAGGGAGACCCAGTACTTC.

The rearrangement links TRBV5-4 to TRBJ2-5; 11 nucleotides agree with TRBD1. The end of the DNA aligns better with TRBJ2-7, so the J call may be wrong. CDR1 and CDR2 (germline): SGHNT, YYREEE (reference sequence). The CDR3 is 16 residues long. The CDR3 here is CASSPGTGGPSYEQYF. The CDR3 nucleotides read TGTGCCAGCAGCCCAGGGACAGGGGGGCCATCCTACGAGCAGTACTTC.

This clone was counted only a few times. CDR3 in DNA: TGTGCCAGCAGTCCCAAAGCCCCGACCGGGGCTGGGGGGGCTGAAGCTTTCTTT. Translation: CASSPKAPTGAGGAEAFF. The chain joins TRBV5-4 to TRBJ1-1, with a weak D call TRBD1 (5 bases). The V and J ends lost 5 bases and 6 bases respectively, with 29 bases between them. This CDR3 has 18 residues. Germline CDR1 and CDR2: SGHNT and YYREEE (reference sequence).

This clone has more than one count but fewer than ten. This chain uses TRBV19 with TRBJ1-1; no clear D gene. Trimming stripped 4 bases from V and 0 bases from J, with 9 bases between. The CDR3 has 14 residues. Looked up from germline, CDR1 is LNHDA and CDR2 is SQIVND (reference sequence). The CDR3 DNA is TGTGCCAGTAGTACCACGGGATTGAACACTGAAGCTTTCTTT. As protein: CASSTTGLNTEAFF.